The 6 T cell receptor beta chains reported below all come from one sample, sequenced in a study of breast tumors, draining lymph nodes, adjacent tissues. TCRdb re-called the multiplex PCR reads with MiXCR, one entry per CDR3 protein. This sample has about 89,000 distinct CDR3 sequences; approximately 31% occur once, and the top ten carry roughly 7.3%. The lymph nodes were axillary draining lymph nodes from breast cancer patients. Material for sequencing was axillary lymph node tissue. Receptors were obtained from a female donor with breast cancer. Some clones in this sample may be carry-over from other donors' samples.

Turning to this clonotype: The CDR3 carries no conserved terminal phenylalanine or tryptophan, so it likely arises from a read error. The J gene is TRBJ1-1, the V gene TRBV18; maybe TRBD1 (5 bases). Trimming removed 6 bases at V and 1 base at J, with 9 bases between. CDR3 length equals 13 residues. The V gene's germline CDR1 is KGHSH and CDR2 LQKENI. CDR3 in DNA: TGTGCCAGCTCGGGGGAAGCGAACACTGAAGCTTTCTTG. Translating gives CASSGEANTEAFL.

The CDR3 loop is CASGENRVTEAFF. The DNA for the CDR3 is TGTGCCAGCGGCGAAAACAGGGTCACTGAAGCTTTCTTT. The J gene is TRBJ1-1, the V gene TRBV3-2; no DNA check was done on the table's D call, TRBD1. TRBV3-2 is reported as a pseudogene. CDR3 size: 13 residues.

This clonotype came up a few times. V usage is TRBV7-2 and J usage is TRBJ1-1, with D unclear. The length of the CDR3 is 11 residues. The germline gives CDR1 SGHTA, CDR2 FQGNSA. Between the trimmed V and J ends, which lost 1 base and 10 bases, there was a span of 7 bases. Here the CDR3 DNA reads TGTGCCAGCAGCTTAGGGGCCGGAGCTTTCTTT. Its protein product is CASSLGAGAFF. The whole variable domain, remainder taken from reference TRBV7-2 and TRBJ1-1, is GAGVSQSPSNKVTEKGKDVELRCDPISGHTALYWYRQSLGQGLEFLIYFQGNSAPDKSGLPSDRFSAERTGGSVSTLTIQRTQQEDSAVYLCASSLGAGAFFGQGTRLTVV.

In this sample, this clonotype turned up many times. CDR3 in amino acids: CASSRSKAPGDIQYF. The DNA of the CDR3 is TGCGCCAGCAGCCGCAGTAAGGCCCCGGGGGACATTCAGTACTTC. This sequence joins TRBV4-3 and TRBJ2-4, with a weak D call TRBD2 (6 bases). CDR3 size: 15 residues. CDR1 and CDR2 from the germline V gene are LGHNA and YSLEER. Trimming took 4 bases from V and 8 from J, leaving 18 bases between them.

Many counts were recorded for this clonotype. V and J are TRBV9 and TRBJ2-1; D not certain. V lost 0 bases, J lost 5 bases, and 9 bases lay in between. Germline V gene lookup returns CDR1 SGDLS and CDR2 YYNGEE. The CDR3 is made up of 14 amino acids. Here the CDR3 DNA reads TGTGCCAGCAGCGTAGTTTGGAAAAACAATGAGCAGTTCTTC. Encoded protein: CASSVVWKNNEQFF. Drawing the rest from reference TRBV9 and TRBJ2-1, the complete variable domain is DSGVTQTPKHLITATGQRVTLRCSPRSGDLSVYWYQQSLDQGLQFLIQYYNGEERAKGNILERFSAQQFPDLHSELNLSSLELGDSALYFCASSVVWKNNEQFFGPGTRLTVL.

Details on this clonotype: Since no conserved phenylalanine or tryptophan closes the CDR3, a read error is the likely cause. The limits of the CDR3 on the DNA are not certain, so only TCRdb's listed CDR3 is given. The chain employs TRBV7-9 and TRBJ2-5; the D call in the table, TRBD2, was not verified against the DNA. The CDR3 spans 13 residues, counting both ends. Germline CDR1 SEHNR, CDR2 FQNEAQ (reference sequence). CDR3 protein: CASSSYGEVAFGS.